These 30 T cell receptor beta chains were sequenced from one sample in a study of cytomegalovirus exposure and HLA in healthy donors. The data were produced by immunoSEQ multiplex PCR, yet TCRdb's version contains in-frame clones alone and is incomplete. The sample has about 200,000 clones, more than 65% seen once. Sample: PBMCs. These receptor sequences come from a woman younger than 45 in good health and CMV-seropositive.

The V call is TRBV28, the J call TRBJ2-7, with D maybe TRBD1 (6 bases). Trimming removed 6 bases from V and 3 bases from J, with 9 bases in between. The CDR3 has 12 amino acids. Looked up from germline, CDR1 is MDHEN and CDR2 is SYDVKM. CDR3 protein: CASRTGFYEQYF. Here the CDR3 DNA reads TGTGCCAGCAGAACAGGGTTCTACGAGCAGTACTTC. The full variable domain, its missing parts supplied by reference TRBV28 and TRBJ2-7, is DVKVTQSSRYLVKRTGEKVFLECVQDMDHENMFWYRQDPGLGLRLIYFSYDVKMKEKGDIPEGYSVSREKKERFSLILESASTNQTSMYLCASRTGFYEQYFGPGTRLTVT.

The chain links TRBV13 to TRBJ1-2, with 7 bases fitting TRBD1. The CDR3 is 14 residues long. Germline V gene data show CDR1 as PRHDT and CDR2 as FYEKMQ (reference sequence). V lost 5 bases, J lost 5 bases, and 8 bases stayed unmatched. CDR3 DNA: TGTGCCAGCAGCACGGGACAGAGGACATATGGCTACACCTTC. Translation gives CASSTGQRTYGYTF.

The V and J genes are TRBV2 and TRBJ2-7; 7 positions agree with TRBD1. After removal of 5 bases from V and 5 bases from J, the junction contained 9 bases not matched to a gene. The CDR3 has 14 residues. Germline CDR1 and CDR2: SNHLY and FYNNEI. The CDR3 nucleotides are TGTGCCAGCAGTAAAGAAGGGGGCGGCAACGAGCAGTACTTC. As protein: CASSKEGGGNEQYF.

The chain couples TRBV11-1 to TRBJ2-5; possibly TRBD1 for D (5 bases). Trimming removed 0 bases at V and 7 bases at J, with 12 bases between. CDR1 and CDR2 from the germline V gene are SGHAT and FQDESV (reference sequence). This CDR3 spans 14 amino acids. Here the CDR3 reads CASSLAGAVGTQYF. DNA of the CDR3: TGTGCCAGCAGCTTAGCTGGGGCAGTAGGGACCCAGTACTTC.

This chain uses TRBV28 with TRBJ2-5; D may be TRBD2 (6 bases). Trimming removed 3 bases from V and 2 bases from J, with 13 bases in between. Germline CDR1 and CDR2: MDHEN and SYDVKM. The CDR3 has 15 residues. The CDR3 DNA sequence: TGTGCCAGCAGTTTTGGGGCGGGGCCTCAAGAGACCCAGTACTTC. Amino acids: CASSFGAGPQETQYF.

The gene calls are TRBV6-4 and TRBJ1-5; D unresolved. CDR3 size: 13 residues. Trimming took 4 bases from V and 0 from J, leaving 4 bases between them. Germline lookup yields CDR1 MRHNA and CDR2 SNTAGT. The DNA for the CDR3 is TGTGCCAGCAGTGCCTATAGCAATCAGCCCCAGCATTTT. This sequence encodes CASSAYSNQPQHF.

This clone was detected once. V and J are TRBV27 and TRBJ2-1, with D tentatively TRBD2 (5 bases). Trimming removed 5 bases from V and 1 base from J, with 18 bases in between. The CDR3 covers 17 residues. CDR1 and CDR2 from the germline V gene are MNHEY and SMNVEV (reference sequence). For the CDR3, the DNA is TGTGCCAGCAGTCTTTCGAGGGCCTTAAGGTCCTACAATGAGCAGTTCTTC. This encodes CASSLSRALRSYNEQFF.

As concerns this clone: In the same sample, other DNA sequences code for this CDR3. V is TRBV28 and J is TRBJ1-1, with D hard to call. Trimming removed 6 bases at V and 1 base at J, with 12 bases between. Per germline, CDR1 MDHEN and CDR2 SYDVKM. The CDR3 totals 14 residues. CDR3 loop: CASSLLGRNTEAFF. The CDR3 DNA is TGTGCCAGCAGCCTCTTGGGCAGGAACACTGAAGCTTTCTTT.

The V and J genes are TRBV18 and TRBJ2-1; 13 bases are shared with TRBD2. Germline V lookup: CDR1 KGHSH, CDR2 LQKENI. The CDR3 contains 17 residues. Trimming removed 3 bases from V and 10 bases from J; junction bases left unmatched: 12. The CDR3 is CASSPSGGLAGDGEQFF. The CDR3 DNA follows: TGTGCCAGCTCACCTAGCGGCGGACTAGCGGGAGATGGGGAGCAGTTCTTC.

V is TRBV6-5 and J is TRBJ2-1; 7 bases fit TRBD1. The CDR3 covers 15 residues. Looked up from germline, CDR1 is MNHEY and CDR2 is SVGAGI. The ends lost 6 bases at V and 2 bases at J; junction bases unmatched: 7. CDR3 coding DNA: TGTGCCAGCAGCCGACAGGGCGAGACCTACAATGAGCAGTTCTTC. It is translated as CASSRQGETYNEQFF.

The chain combines TRBV29-1 with TRBJ1-4; D unclear. The germline gives CDR1 SQVTM, CDR2 ANQGSEA. V lost 3 bases and J lost 7, with 9 bases in between. This CDR3 contains 12 residues. The CDR3 DNA follows: TGCAGCGTTGATGCTGGAGGTGAAAAACTGTTTTTT. As protein: CSVDAGGEKLFF.

The rearrangement links TRBV28 to TRBJ1-1, with a possible D match to TRBD1 (6 bases). CDR1 and CDR2 from the germline V gene are MDHEN and SYDVKM. V lost 11 bases to trimming and J lost 0 bases, with 13 bases between them. The length of the CDR3 is 13 residues. In DNA form, the CDR3 reads TGTGCCTGCAAGCCAGGGGTGAACACTGAAGCTTTCTTT. Its translation: CACKPGVNTEAFF. The full variable domain, in which reference TRBV28 and TRBJ1-1 provide the parts outside the CDR3, is DVKVTQSSRYLVKRTGEKVFLECVQDMDHENMFWYRQDPGLGLRLIYFSYDVKMKEKGDIPEGYSVSREKKERFSLILESASTNQTSMYLCACKPGVNTEAFFGQGTRLTVV.

V is TRBV10-3 and J is TRBJ2-1; 9 bases align to TRBD1. CDR3 length: 14 amino acids. After removal of 7 bases from V and 7 bases from J, the junction contained 8 bases not matched to a gene. Germline values: CDR1 ENHRY, CDR2 SYGVKD. CDR3 protein: CAITRDRVFNEQFF. CDR3 DNA sequence: TGTGCCATCACCCGGGACAGGGTTTTTAATGAGCAGTTCTTC.

This chain connects TRBV6-1 to TRBJ1-2; 12 nucleotides line up with TRBD1. CDR1 and CDR2 from the germline V gene are MNHNS and SASEGT. With V trimmed by 7 bases and J by 5 bases, 8 bases remained unmatched. CDR3 length: 15 residues. The chain's CDR3 is CASTRDRGPRYGYTF. The CDR3 DNA follows: TGTGCCAGCACTAGGGACAGGGGGCCTCGGTATGGCTACACCTTC.

The CDR3 protein is CASSYLSGQPYEQYF. The CDR3 nucleotides are TGTGCCAGCAGTTACCTTTCGGGACAGCCTTACGAGCAGTACTTC. The gene calls are TRBV6-5 and TRBJ2-7; 7 bases line up with TRBD1. The CDR3 loop spans 15 amino acids. J lost 4 bases, V lost 2 bases, and 8 bases had no gene match. Germline loops: CDR1 MNHEY, CDR2 SVGAGI.

The chain links TRBV28 to TRBJ1-1; weak D call: TRBD1 (6 bases). CDR1 is MDHEN and CDR2 is SYDVKM in the germline V gene. With 11 bases removed from V and 10 bases from J, the gap between germline ends came to 20 bases. The CDR3 covers 12 residues. CDR3 coding DNA: TGTGCCTCTAAGGAGACAGGAACGGGAGCTTTCTTT. It translates to CASKETGTGAFF.

On this clone: One end of the junction varies from germline; a read error may be responsible. The V and J genes are TRBV7-2 and TRBJ1-2, with 9 bases matching TRBD1. CDR3 length equals 13 residues. Germline assignment: CDR1 SGHTA and CDR2 FQGNSA. The CDR3 loop reads CASSSSPGQGFAF. CDR3 in DNA: TGTGCCAGCAGCTCCTCCCCGGGACAGGGATTCGCCTTC.

V gene TRBV4-1 combines with J gene TRBJ2-7, with a weak D call TRBD1 (6 bases). CDR3 size: 18 residues. The V end was cut by 3 bases, the J end by 3 bases, with 24 bases between. Germline V lookup: CDR1 MGHRA, CDR2 YSYEKL. CDR3 DNA: TGCGCCAGCAGCCATATACTAGGGTTGGGGGCGTCGGACTACGAGCAGTACTTC. It is translated as CASSHILGLGASDYEQYF.

The V gene is TRBV6-1, the J gene TRBJ1-5; D gene unclear. Germline V CDR1 and CDR2: MNHNS, SASEGT. The germline V and J ends were trimmed by 4 bases and 3 bases, with 19 bases remaining between them. The length of the CDR3 is 17 residues. The CDR3 nucleotides are TGTGCCAGCAGTGGTAGAGGATCAACTTTAGTCAATCAGCCCCAGCATTTT. The encoded protein is CASSGRGSTLVNQPQHF.

With regard to this clone: This sample includes further DNA sequences coding for the same CDR3. The gene calls are TRBV5-1 and TRBJ1-1, with D maybe TRBD1 (5 bases). Germline-derived CDR1 and CDR2 are SGHRS and YFSETQ. Trimming cost V 0 bases and J 1 base, with 10 bases left between them. There are 15 residues in the CDR3. The CDR3 region has the DNA TGCGCCAGCAGCTTGGCTTTGGGGGGGAACACTGAAGCTTTCTTT. Protein: CASSLALGGNTEAFF.

The count of this clone is one. The rearrangement uses TRBV5-1 and TRBJ2-1, with 15 nucleotides matching TRBD2. The germline V gene has CDR1 SGHRS and CDR2 YFSETQ. The CDR3 consists of 19 residues. The V segment lost 4 bases and the J segment 4 bases; nucleotides outside the gene matches: 12. CDR3 sequence (DNA): TGCGCCAGCAGCCCCCGGACTAGCGGGAGGGCCAATGGGTACAATGAGCAGTTCTTC. Its protein product is CASSPRTSGRANGYNEQFF.

The rearrangement uses TRBV30 and TRBJ2-7, with D possibly matching TRBD2 (5 bases). V dropped 5 bases and J dropped 7 bases, with 15 bases sitting between them. Germline loops: CDR1 GTSNPN, CDR2 SVGIG (reference sequence). This CDR3 contains 12 residues. This CDR3 reads CAWAGGRREQYF. The CDR3 nucleotides read TGTGCCTGGGCCGGAGGACGGAGGGAGCAGTACTTC. Full variable domain (outside the CDR3, taken from reference TRBV30 and TRBJ2-7): SQTIHQWPATLVQPVGSPLSLECTVEGTSNPNLYWYRQAAGRGLQLLFYSVGIGQISSEVPQNLSASRPQDRQFILSSKKLLLSDSGFYLCAWAGGRREQYFGPGTRLTVT.

This chain connects TRBV5-1 to TRBJ2-2; perhaps TRBD2 as D (6 bases). The germline gives CDR1 SGHRS, CDR2 YFSETQ. Trimming took 3 bases from V and 1 from J, leaving 13 bases between them. The CDR3 extends over 16 amino acids. CDR3 in amino acids: CASSSLGAGNTGELFF. CDR3 bases: TGCGCCAGCAGCTCCCTGGGAGCGGGGAACACCGGGGAGCTGTTTTTT.

This clone was counted once. The chain carries TRBV2 and TRBJ1-2; 9 bases align to TRBD1. This CDR3 comprises 13 residues. V gave up 9 bases and J gave up 6 bases; unmatched junction bases: 8. Germline V CDR1 and CDR2: SNHLY, FYNNEI. The CDR3 sequence is CARSTGGADGYTF. As DNA, the CDR3 is TGTGCCAGATCTACAGGGGGCGCTGATGGCTACACCTTC.

The V gene is TRBV7-3, the J gene TRBJ2-3; 7 nucleotides agree with TRBD2. Trimming removed 3 bases from V and 2 bases from J; junction bases left unmatched: 2. The CDR3 is 14 residues long. CDR1 and CDR2 (germline): SGHTA, FQGTGA. The CDR3 bases are TGTGCCAGCAGCTTGGGAGGGATCACAGATACGCAGTATTTT. Its translation is CASSLGGITDTQYF.

The J gene is TRBJ2-1, the V gene TRBV13, with 10 nucleotides matching TRBD2. V gave up 0 bases and J gave up 6 bases; unmatched junction bases: 5. Germline loops: CDR1 PRHDT, CDR2 FYEKMQ (reference sequence). The CDR3 is 16 amino acids. CDR3 sequence reads: CASSLGRASGSNEQFF. The CDR3 DNA is TGTGCCAGCAGCTTAGGCCGGGCTAGCGGGAGCAATGAGCAGTTCTTC.

This chain uses TRBV28 with TRBJ2-7; no firm D call. This CDR3 region has 13 residues. V was pared by 6 bases and J by 4 bases, with 13 bases between. Germline CDR1 and CDR2: MDHEN and SYDVKM. The CDR3 DNA sequence: TGTGCCAGCAGGCCCCTGACATGGTACGAGCAGTACTTC. This encodes CASRPLTWYEQYF.

The chain uses TRBV9 and TRBJ2-7, with 9 bases aligning to TRBD1. CDR1 is SGDLS and CDR2 is YYNGEE in the germline V gene. J was trimmed by 1 base and V by 2 bases; bases with no gene match: 4. CDR3 length equals 15 residues. DNA of the CDR3: TGTGCCAGCAGCGTCTCGACAGGGGGGTCCTACGAGCAGTACTTC. This sequence encodes CASSVSTGGSYEQYF.

The V and J genes are TRBV29-1 and TRBJ2-7; 8 bases are a match to TRBD2. V trimming: 4 bases; J trimming: 0 bases; junction bases outside the gene matches: 8. The length of the CDR3 is 15 residues. Germline V CDR1 and CDR2: SQVTM, ANQGSEA. CDR3 in amino acids: CSVGDNGRGSYEQYF. As DNA, the CDR3 is TGCAGCGTTGGGGACAACGGGAGGGGCTCCTACGAGCAGTACTTC.

The chain links TRBV6-5 to TRBJ1-2; D call uncertain. V shed 4 bases and J shed 4 bases, with 10 bases lying between them. The germline V gene encodes CDR1 MNHEY and CDR2 SVGAGI. This CDR3 is 13 amino acids long. Written as DNA, the CDR3 is TGTGCCAGCAGTTCCCAAGGACTCTATGGCTACACCTTC. It codes for CASSSQGLYGYTF.